This T cell receptor beta chain came from a study of T cells in Graves' hyperthyroidism and ophthalmopathy. Findings and limits, study-wide: From stable hyperthyroidism, ophthalmopathy was set apart by a 13 V-J model.

This clonotype appeared many times. Its antigen is unidentified. Uncontrolled infections, other autoimmune diseases, pregnancy or lactation led to exclusion of patients. Researchers took RNA transcripts and amplified the TCR beta CDR3 regions from them. RT-PCR in the first round (using the HTBI primer set) targeted the TCR CDR3. TCRdb reprocessed the multiplex PCR reads with MiXCR, giving one entry per CDR3 protein. Seen here are hundreds of thousands of distinct CDR3 sequences, roughly a sixth observed once, and the top ten hold 15% to 20%. V shed 0 bases and J shed 0 bases, with 12 bases lying between them. Per the germline V gene, CDR1 is DFQATT and CDR2 is SNEGSKA (reference sequence). The length of the CDR3 is 16 residues.

The chain is built from TRBV20-1 and TRBJ1-3, with D possibly being TRBD1 (5 bases). Sequenced input: blood. The receptor was isolated from a woman between 18 and 29 years old with Graves' hyperthyroidism. This CDR3 is CSARDDWGNSGNTIYF. The CDR3 coding sequence is TGCAGTGCTAGAGATGATTGGGGGAACTCTGGAAACACCATATATTTT.